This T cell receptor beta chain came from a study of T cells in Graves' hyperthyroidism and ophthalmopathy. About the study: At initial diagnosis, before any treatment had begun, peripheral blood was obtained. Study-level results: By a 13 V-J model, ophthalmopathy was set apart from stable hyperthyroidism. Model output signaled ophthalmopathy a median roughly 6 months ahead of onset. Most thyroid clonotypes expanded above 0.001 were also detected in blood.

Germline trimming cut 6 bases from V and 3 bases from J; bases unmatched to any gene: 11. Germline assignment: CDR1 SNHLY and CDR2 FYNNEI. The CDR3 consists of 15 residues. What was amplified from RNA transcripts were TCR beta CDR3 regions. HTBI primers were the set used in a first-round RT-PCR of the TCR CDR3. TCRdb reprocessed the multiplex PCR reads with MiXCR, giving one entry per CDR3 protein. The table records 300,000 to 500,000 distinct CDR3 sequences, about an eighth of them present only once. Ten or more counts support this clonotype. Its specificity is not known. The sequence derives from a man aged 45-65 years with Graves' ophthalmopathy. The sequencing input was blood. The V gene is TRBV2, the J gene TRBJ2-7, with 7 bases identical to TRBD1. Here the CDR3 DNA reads TGTGCCAGCAGACAGGGGAGTGGGGGAATCTACGAGCAGTACTTC. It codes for CASRQGSGGIYEQYF. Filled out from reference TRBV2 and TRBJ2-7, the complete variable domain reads EPEVTQTPSHQVTQMGQEVILRCVPISNHLYFYWYRQILGQKVEFLVSFYNNEISEKSEIFDDQFSVERPDGSNFTLKIRSTKLEDSAMYFCASRQGSGGIYEQYFGPGTRLTVT.